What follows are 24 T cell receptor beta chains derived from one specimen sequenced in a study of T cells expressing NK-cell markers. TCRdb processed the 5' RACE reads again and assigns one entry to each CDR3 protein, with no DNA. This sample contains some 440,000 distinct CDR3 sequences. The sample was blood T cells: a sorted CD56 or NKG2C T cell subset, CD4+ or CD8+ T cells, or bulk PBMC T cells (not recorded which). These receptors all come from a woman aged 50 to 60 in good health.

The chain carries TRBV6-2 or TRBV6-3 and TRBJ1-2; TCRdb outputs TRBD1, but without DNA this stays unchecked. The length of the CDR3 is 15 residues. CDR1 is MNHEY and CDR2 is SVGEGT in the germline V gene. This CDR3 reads CASKTTFGGSYGYTF.

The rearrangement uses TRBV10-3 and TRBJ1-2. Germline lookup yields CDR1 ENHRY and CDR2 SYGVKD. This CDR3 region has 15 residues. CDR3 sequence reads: CAISEGQRINYGYTF.

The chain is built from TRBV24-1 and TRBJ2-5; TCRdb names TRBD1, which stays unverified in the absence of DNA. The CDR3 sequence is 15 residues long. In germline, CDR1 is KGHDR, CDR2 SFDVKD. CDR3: CATSRRQGMEETQYF.

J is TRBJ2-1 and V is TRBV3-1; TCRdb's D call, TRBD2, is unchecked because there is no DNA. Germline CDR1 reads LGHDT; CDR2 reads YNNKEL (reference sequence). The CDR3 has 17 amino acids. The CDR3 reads CASSQDGQTLQRNEQFF.

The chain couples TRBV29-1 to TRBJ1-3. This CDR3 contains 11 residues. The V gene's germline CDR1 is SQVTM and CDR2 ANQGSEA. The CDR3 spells CSVDSGNTIYF. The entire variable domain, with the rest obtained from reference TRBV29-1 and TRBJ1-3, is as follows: SAVISQKPSRDICQRGTSLTIQCQVDSQVTMMFWYRQQPGQSLTLIATANQGSEATYESGFVIDKFPISRPNLTFSTLTVSNMSPEDSSIYLCSVDSGNTIYFGEGSWLTVV.

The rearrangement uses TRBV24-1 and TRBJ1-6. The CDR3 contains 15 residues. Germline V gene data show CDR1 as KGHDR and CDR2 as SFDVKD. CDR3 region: CATSDSAGPNSPLHF.

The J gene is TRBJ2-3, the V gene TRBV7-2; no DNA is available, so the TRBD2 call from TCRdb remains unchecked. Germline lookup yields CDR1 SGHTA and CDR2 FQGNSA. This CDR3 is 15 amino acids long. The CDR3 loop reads CASSLGMRETDTQYF.

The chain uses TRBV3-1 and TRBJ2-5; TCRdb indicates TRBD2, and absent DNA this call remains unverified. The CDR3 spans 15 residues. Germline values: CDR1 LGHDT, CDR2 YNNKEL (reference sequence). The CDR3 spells CASSQRASGKETQYF.

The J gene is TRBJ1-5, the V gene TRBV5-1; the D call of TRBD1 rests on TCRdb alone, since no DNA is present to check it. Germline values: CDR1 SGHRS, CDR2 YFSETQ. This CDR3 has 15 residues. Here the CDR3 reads CASSLAGQPPEPQHF.

CDR3 amino acids: CASSSSSSPGELFF. The chain links TRBV5-6 to TRBJ2-2. Germline CDR1 SGHDT, CDR2 YYEEEE. CDR3 size: 14 residues. Supplemented by reference TRBV5-6 and TRBJ2-2, the full variable domain reads DAGVTQSPTHLIKTRGQQVTLRCSPKSGHDTVSWYQQALGQGPQFIFQYYEEEERQRGNFPDRFSGHQFPNYSSELNVNALLLGDSALYLCASSSSSSPGELFFGEGSRLTVL.

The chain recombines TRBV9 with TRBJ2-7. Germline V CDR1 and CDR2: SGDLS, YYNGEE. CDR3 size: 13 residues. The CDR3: CASSPGIAYEQYF.

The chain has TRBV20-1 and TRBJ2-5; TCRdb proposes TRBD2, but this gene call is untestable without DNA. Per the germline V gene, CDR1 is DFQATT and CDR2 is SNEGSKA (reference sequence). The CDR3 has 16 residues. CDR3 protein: CSATGPLAGGGLTQYF.

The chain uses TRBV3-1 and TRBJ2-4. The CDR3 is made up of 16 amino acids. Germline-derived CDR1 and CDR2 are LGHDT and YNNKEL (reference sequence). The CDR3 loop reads CASSQNYGLTKNIQYF.

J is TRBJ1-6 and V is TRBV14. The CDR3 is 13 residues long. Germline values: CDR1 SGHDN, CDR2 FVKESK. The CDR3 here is CASSQGVGSPLHF.

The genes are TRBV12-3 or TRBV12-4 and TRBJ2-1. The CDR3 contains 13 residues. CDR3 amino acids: CASSLVGYNEQFF.

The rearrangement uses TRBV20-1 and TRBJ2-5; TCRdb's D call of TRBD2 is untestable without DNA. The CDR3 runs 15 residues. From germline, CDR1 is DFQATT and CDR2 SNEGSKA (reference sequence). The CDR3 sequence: CSASRRTSAQETQYF.

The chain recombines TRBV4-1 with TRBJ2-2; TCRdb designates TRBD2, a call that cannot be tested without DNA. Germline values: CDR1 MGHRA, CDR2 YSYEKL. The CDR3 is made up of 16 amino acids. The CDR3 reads CASSQAGGANTGELFF.

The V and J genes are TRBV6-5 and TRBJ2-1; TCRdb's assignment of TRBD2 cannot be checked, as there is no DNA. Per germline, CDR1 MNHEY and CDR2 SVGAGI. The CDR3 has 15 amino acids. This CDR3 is CASSYSTGPLNEQFF.

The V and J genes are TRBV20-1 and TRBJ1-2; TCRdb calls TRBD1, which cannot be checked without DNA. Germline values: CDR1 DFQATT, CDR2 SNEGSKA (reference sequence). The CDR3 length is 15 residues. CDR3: CSARETGGVNYGYTF.

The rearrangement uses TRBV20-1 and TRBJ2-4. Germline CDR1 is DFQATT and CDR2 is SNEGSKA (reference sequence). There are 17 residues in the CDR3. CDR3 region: CSADDLLSRRAKNIQYF.

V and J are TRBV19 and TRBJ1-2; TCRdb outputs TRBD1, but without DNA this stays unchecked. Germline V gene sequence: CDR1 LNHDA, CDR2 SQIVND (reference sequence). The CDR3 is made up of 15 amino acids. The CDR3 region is CASSSRDRGLSGYTF.

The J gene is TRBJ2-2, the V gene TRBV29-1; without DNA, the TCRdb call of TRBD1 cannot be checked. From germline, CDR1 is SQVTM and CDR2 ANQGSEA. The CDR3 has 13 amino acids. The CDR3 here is CSLQRPGTGELFF.

CDR3 loop: CASSQETRLNTEAFF. The V and J genes are TRBV4-1 and TRBJ1-1. The CDR3 contains 15 residues. Germline V lookup: CDR1 MGHRA, CDR2 YSYEKL.

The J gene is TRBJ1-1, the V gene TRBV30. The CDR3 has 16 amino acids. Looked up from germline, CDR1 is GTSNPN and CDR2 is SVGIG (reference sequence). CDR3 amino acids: CAWSVLVIGFGTEAFF.